Listed below are T cell receptor beta chains from one sample, sequenced in a study of beta chain features in type 1 diabetes. Some clones are missing from TCRdb's copy, which holds only in-frame ones; the method was immunoSEQ multiplex PCR. The repertoire has under 950,000 clones, 17% of them found once; the top ten carry 0.02% to 0.025%. Sequences were obtained from naive CD4+ T cells from blood. Every receptor here comes from a woman between 18 and 30 years old in good health. Each CDR3 is given with its conserved first and last residue. Each record gives: V gene, D gene, clone size, J gene, CDR3 protein, CDR3 DNA. D genes are given only for firm matches. Expanded clones are given a class, and other clones once, few, many or no size at all.

>TRBV7-2|.|.|TRBJ2-5
CASSPRVTPATETQYF
TGTGCCAGCAGTCCGAGGGTGACCCCAGCTACGGAGACCCAGTACTTC
>TRBV5-1|.|.|TRBJ1-2
CASSLSGLFYGYTF
TGCGCCAGCAGCTTGTCCGGGCTTTTTTATGGCTACACCTTC
>TRBV7-9|.|.|TRBJ2-7
CASSLDQNSYEQYF
TGTGCCAGCAGCTTAGATCAGAACAGTTACGAGCAGTACTTC
>TRBV15|TRBD2|few|TRBJ2-5
CATSRAGLAGLETQYF
TGTGCCACCAGCAGAGCGGGACTAGCGGGATTAGAGACCCAGTACTTC
>TRBV19|.|.|TRBJ2-3
CASSAGYGVSPQYF
TGTGCCAGTAGCGCCGGCTATGGGGTTAGTCCGCAGTATTTT
>TRBV9|.|.|TRBJ2-3
CASSPWRDPSTDTQYF
TGTGCCAGCAGCCCCTGGCGGGACCCTAGCACAGATACGCAGTATTTT
>TRBV6-5|.|few|TRBJ2-1
CASSYLERAREQFF
TGTGCCAGCAGTTACCTCGAGAGGGCCAGGGAGCAGTTCTTC
>TRBV28|.|.|TRBJ1-2
CASSVSQGYTF
TGTGCCAGCAGCGTAAGCCAGGGCTACACCTTC
>TRBV7-2|.|few|TRBJ2-2
CASSQTERELFF
TGTGCCAGCAGCCAGACAGAGAGGGAGCTGTTTTTT
>TRBV7-2|.|.|TRBJ2-2
CASSFTFSGTGELFF
TGTGCCAGCAGCTTCACCTTTTCTGGGACCGGGGAGCTGTTTTTT
>TRBV6-6|.|.|TRBJ2-7
CASIQPRAPVYEQYF
TGTGCCAGCATCCAGCCTCGGGCACCGGTCTACGAGCAGTACTTC
>TRBV5-1|TRBD1|.|TRBJ1-2
CASSLDRGANYGYTF
TGCGCCAGCAGCTTGGACAGGGGAGCTAACTATGGCTACACCTTC
>TRBV5-1|.|.|TRBJ2-7
CASSLRTARKYEQYF
TGCGCCAGCAGCTTGCGAACAGCCCGAAAGTACGAGCAGTACTTC
>TRBV2|.|.|TRBJ2-5
CASRKTEETQYF
TGTGCCAGCAGAAAGACAGAAGAGACCCAGTACTTC
>TRBV4-2|TRBD2|.|TRBJ2-3
CASSQALGLAELTDTQYF
TGTGCCAGCAGCCAAGCCCTCGGACTAGCGGAACTCACAGATACGCAGTATTTT
>TRBV15|TRBD1|.|TRBJ1-2
CATSRRSPGQPFNYGYTF
TGTGCCACCAGCCGACGCTCTCCGGGACAGCCGTTTAACTATGGCTACACCTTC
>TRBV4-2|TRBD2|few|TRBJ2-1
CASSQRVAGGPNEQFF
TGTGCCAGCAGCCAAAGGGTAGCGGGAGGCCCCAATGAGCAGTTCTTC
>TRBV7-3|.|.|TRBJ2-1
CASSRDRDNEQFF
TGTGCCAGCAGCCGGGACCGCGACAATGAGCAGTTCTTC
>TRBV2|TRBD1|.|TRBJ2-5
CASSGVTGGQETQYF
TGTGCCAGCAGCGGGGTGACAGGGGGCCAAGAGACCCAGTACTTC
>TRBV9|.|.|TRBJ2-1
CASSVNGFDNEQFF
TGTGCCAGCAGCGTAAATGGATTCGACAATGAGCAGTTCTTC
>TRBV7-9|.|few|TRBJ1-1
CASNSRGARTEAFF
TGTGCCAGCAATTCACGAGGGGCGCGAACTGAAGCTTTCTTT
>TRBV7-8|.|.|TRBJ1-2
CASSLKLGSGGYTF
TGTGCCAGCAGCCTTAAATTAGGTTCGGGGGGCTACACCTTC